This T cell receptor (beta chain) was found in a study of Ad26.COV2.S vaccination and SARS-CoV-2 variants. Produced via immunoSEQ multiplex PCR; TCRdb's table is partial and in-frame only. Seen here are roughly 460,000 clones, about nine tenths observed once, and the top ten hold 1.7%. The germline gives CDR1 SGHRS, CDR2 YFSETQ. The CDR3 loop spans 15 amino acids. V lost 1 base, J lost 6 bases, and 16 bases lay in between. Findings and limits, study-wide: Measurements of TCR breadth and depth may have given underestimates of the total T cell responses. Placebo recipients showed lower spike-specific TCR breadth than vaccinees.

As concerns this clone: What it binds is not known.

Treatment: 15 to 20 received Ad26.COV2.S at low or high dose, single or two shots; about 5 received placebo; per-sample allocation not given. Sampling took place 63 days after the first vaccine or placebo injection. This receptor was taken from a person between 18 and 65 years old who received the Ad26.COV2.S COVID-19 vaccine or a placebo. The material was peripheral blood, obtained in a trial of Ad26.COV2.S vaccine versus placebo. The chain is built from TRBV5-1 and TRBJ1-1, with D tentatively TRBD1 (5 bases). The CDR3 coding sequence is TGCGCCAGCAGCTTGATCGGGGGAGGCACGGCTGAAGCTTTCTTT. This encodes CASSLIGGGTAEAFF.